Listed here are 20 T cell receptor beta chains from one sample, sequenced in a study of cytomegalovirus exposure and HLA in healthy donors (dated by TCRdb to about 2017). Libraries were constructed by the immunoSEQ multiplex PCR assay. Here the immuneACCESS table is served through TCRdb, limited to in-frame sequences with V and J called. Missing clones are a known gap in these copies; in checked studies unresolved V genes cover under half, and the rest lacks a known reason. The sample includes 200,000 or so clones, with 84% observed a single time. The ten largest clones capture less than 9% of the sample. The sequencing sample was made of PBMCs. All receptors come from a man in his late teens or twenties in good health and CMV-seropositive.

This chain connects TRBV28 to TRBJ2-7, with D possibly being TRBD2 (6 bases). Germline CDR1 reads MDHEN; CDR2 reads SYDVKM. Trimming shortened V by 6 bases and J by 0 bases, and 18 bases separated the two germline ends. This CDR3 is 16 amino acids long. The CDR3, as DNA: TGTGCCAGCAGCCCCCCGACCGGGACTGGCTCCTACGAGCAGTACTTC. This translates into CASSPPTGTGSYEQYF.

The V call is TRBV7-8, the J call TRBJ2-3, with 7 bases matching TRBD2. Germline CDR1 and CDR2: SGHVS and FQNEAQ. V shed 5 bases, J shed 4 bases, and the junction held 6 bases outside the gene matches. The CDR3 is 14 amino acids. CDR3 protein: CASSPRTRADTQYF. The CDR3, as DNA: TGTGCCAGCAGCCCCCGGACTAGAGCAGATACGCAGTATTTT.

The rearrangement uses TRBV7-3 and TRBJ2-2; D unresolved. Per the germline V gene, CDR1 is SGHTA and CDR2 is FQGTGA. Trimming took off 5 bases at V and 4 bases at J, with 5 bases between the two ends. CDR3 length: 12 residues. The chain's CDR3 is CASSTSTGELFF. The DNA of the CDR3 is TGTGCCAGCAGCACAAGCACCGGGGAGCTGTTTTTT.

This chain joins TRBV7-3 and TRBJ2-3, with 8 bases aligning to TRBD1. V lost 0 bases to trimming and J lost 3 bases; unmatched junction nucleotides: 8. This CDR3 spans 17 amino acids. Per the germline V gene, CDR1 is SGHTA and CDR2 is FQGTGA. CDR3 sequence (DNA): TGTGCCAGCAGCTTAACCCTTGCAGGGGGCGAGACAGATACGCAGTATTTT. As protein: CASSLTLAGGETDTQYF.

Only a few counts were recorded for this clone. As DNA, the CDR3 is TGTGCCAGCAGCTTAAAACTAGCGGGAGGGGCAAGTAACACCGGGGAGCTGTTTTTT. It translates to CASSLKLAGGASNTGELFF. The V and J genes are TRBV11-2 and TRBJ2-2, with 13 bases matching TRBD2. V shed 2 bases and J 2 bases; nucleotides not matched to a gene: 8. The V gene's germline CDR1 is SGHAT and CDR2 FQNNGV. This CDR3 spans 19 amino acids.

The chain links TRBV4-1 to TRBJ1-2; TRBD1 matches 8 bases. Germline loops: CDR1 MGHRA, CDR2 YSYEKL. V gave up 0 bases and J gave up 4 bases; unmatched junction bases: 7. The CDR3 covers 16 residues. CDR3 bases: TGCGCCAGCAGCCAAGATCCCACAGGGGGTGGCTATGGCTACACCTTC. Translating it yields CASSQDPTGGGYGYTF.

The V gene is TRBV29-1, the J gene TRBJ2-1, with no clear D. In germline, CDR1 is SQVTM, CDR2 ANQGSEA. Deletions cut 3 bases from V and 0 bases from J, with 12 bases between. There are 15 residues in the CDR3. The CDR3 loop is CSVDVGQSSYNEQFF. DNA of the CDR3: TGCAGCGTTGATGTTGGGCAAAGCTCCTACAATGAGCAGTTCTTC.

V gene TRBV19 combines with J gene TRBJ2-7, with 8 bases lining up with TRBD1. Trimming at V came to 8 bases and at J to 5 bases, leaving 5 bases not matched to a gene. The CDR3 is made up of 12 amino acids. Germline V gene lookup returns CDR1 LNHDA and CDR2 SQIVND (reference sequence). This CDR3 is CASSLTGDEQYF. The CDR3 DNA follows: TGTGCCAGTTCCCTGACAGGGGACGAGCAGTACTTC.

The V and J genes are TRBV15 and TRBJ2-5; D call uncertain. The germline V and J ends were trimmed by 0 bases and 4 bases, with 6 bases remaining between them. CDR1 LNHNV and CDR2 YYDKDF come from the germline V gene (reference sequence). The CDR3 loop spans 13 amino acids. CDR3 coding DNA: TGTGCCACCAGCAGAGATCACGGAGAGACCCAGTACTTC. It encodes CATSRDHGETQYF.

In the case of this clone: One end of the junction fails to match germline, which may point to a read error. V and J are TRBV7-3 and TRBJ2-3, with a possible D match to TRBD2 (6 bases). The CDR3 loop spans 14 amino acids. The germline V gene has CDR1 SGHTA and CDR2 FQGTGA. As DNA, the CDR3 is TGTGCCAGCAGCCCGGGACTGGGCACTGATACGCAGTATTTT. Translating gives CASSPGLGTDTQYF.

Here the CDR3 reads CASSLEGGGTSGRRLYNEQFF. DNA of the CDR3: TGTGCCAGCAGTTTAGAGGGCGGTGGGACTAGCGGGAGGAGGCTCTACAATGAGCAGTTCTTC. The chain uses TRBV28 and TRBJ2-1, with 15 bases lining up with TRBD2. Germline lookup yields CDR1 MDHEN and CDR2 SYDVKM. V trimming: 2 bases; J trimming: 3 bases; junction bases outside the gene matches: 14. CDR3 size: 21 residues.

In its sample, this clone was seen once. The V gene is TRBV7-8, the J gene TRBJ1-2, with 7 bases that match TRBD1. Germline-derived CDR1 and CDR2 are SGHVS and FQNEAQ. There are 12 residues in the CDR3. The J segment lost 6 bases and the V segment lost 5 bases, leaving 3 bases of the junction unmatched. The CDR3 protein is CASSGGTDGYTF. The CDR3 nucleotides read TGTGCCAGCAGCGGGGGGACAGATGGCTACACCTTC.

J is TRBJ2-2 and V is TRBV2; 9 bases map to TRBD2. CDR3 length: 15 residues. CDR1 and CDR2 from the germline V gene are SNHLY and FYNNEI. Trimming took 10 bases from V and 5 from J; bases not matched to a gene: 11. CDR3 sequence (DNA): TGTGCCACACCGGGTAGCGGGAGAGAAACCGGGGAGCTGTTTTTT. Translating it yields CATPGSGRETGELFF.

V and J are TRBV29-1 and TRBJ1-1; the D gene is possibly TRBD1 (6 bases). V lost 6 bases to trimming and J lost 3 bases, with 17 bases between them. The germline V gene has CDR1 SQVTM and CDR2 ANQGSEA. The CDR3 length is 14 residues. The CDR3 here is CSVDRPGVDTEAFF. CDR3 sequence (DNA): TGCAGCGTCGATCGGCCAGGGGTGGACACTGAAGCTTTCTTT.

In this sample, this clone turned up once. The CDR3 bases are TGCAGCGCAGACAGGGGCCAGGGCACTGAAGCTTTCTTT. It specifies CSADRGQGTEAFF. This chain links TRBV29-1 with TRBJ1-1, with 8 bases fitting TRBD1. Germline CDR1 is SQVTM and CDR2 is ANQGSEA. The CDR3 loop spans 13 amino acids. V was pared by 7 bases and J by 4 bases, with 8 bases of the junction left unmatched.

This chain joins TRBV7-2 and TRBJ2-7, with D possibly being TRBD2 (5 bases). V was cut by 3 bases and J by 6 bases, with 15 bases left in between. Germline V gene sequence: CDR1 SGHTA, CDR2 FQGNSA. The CDR3 consists of 14 residues. This chain's CDR3 is CASSFTDSLSEQYF. The CDR3 DNA reads as TGTGCCAGCAGCTTTACGGACTCCTTATCCGAGCAGTACTTC.

V is TRBV27 and J is TRBJ2-7, with a tentative D call TRBD1 (6 bases). V gave up 7 bases and J gave up 3 bases, with 16 bases separating them. Germline V gene sequence: CDR1 MNHEY, CDR2 SMNVEV (reference sequence). The CDR3 length is 14 residues. The CDR3 sequence: CASNRQGHNYEQYF. The CDR3 DNA reads as TGTGCCAGCAATAGGCAGGGACACAACTACGAGCAGTACTTC.

The chain carries TRBV28 and TRBJ1-1, with D unresolved. The V end was cut by 3 bases, the J end by 1 base, with 6 bases between. The CDR3 runs to 13 residues. Per germline, CDR1 MDHEN and CDR2 SYDVKM. The CDR3 spells CASSFYPNTEAFF. The CDR3 region has the DNA TGTGCCAGCAGTTTTTATCCGAACACTGAAGCTTTCTTT. The complete variable domain, with remaining parts taken from reference TRBV28 and TRBJ1-1, reads DVKVTQSSRYLVKRTGEKVFLECVQDMDHENMFWYRQDPGLGLRLIYFSYDVKMKEKGDIPEGYSVSREKKERFSLILESASTNQTSMYLCASSFYPNTEAFFGQGTRLTVV.

The chain has TRBV11-2 and TRBJ2-7; TRBD1 agrees at 8 bases. Germline assignment: CDR1 SGHAT and CDR2 FQNNGV. J gave up 3 bases and V 5 bases, and 9 bases lay outside the gene matches. The CDR3 totals 15 residues. As DNA, the CDR3 is TGTGCCAGCAGCACGTACCGGGACAGGAGCTACGAGCAGTACTTC. Amino acid sequence: CASSTYRDRSYEQYF.

This clone was seen only once. The CDR3 coding sequence is TGTGCCAGTAGTATAAGCGCAGGGGCCAAGAACACTGAAGCTTTCTTT. Protein product: CASSISAGAKNTEAFF. The V and J genes are TRBV19 and TRBJ1-1; weak D call: TRBD1 (6 bases). Trimming pared 2 bases from V and 1 base from J, leaving 14 bases between. Per the germline V gene, CDR1 is LNHDA and CDR2 is SQIVND (reference sequence). The CDR3 contains 16 residues.